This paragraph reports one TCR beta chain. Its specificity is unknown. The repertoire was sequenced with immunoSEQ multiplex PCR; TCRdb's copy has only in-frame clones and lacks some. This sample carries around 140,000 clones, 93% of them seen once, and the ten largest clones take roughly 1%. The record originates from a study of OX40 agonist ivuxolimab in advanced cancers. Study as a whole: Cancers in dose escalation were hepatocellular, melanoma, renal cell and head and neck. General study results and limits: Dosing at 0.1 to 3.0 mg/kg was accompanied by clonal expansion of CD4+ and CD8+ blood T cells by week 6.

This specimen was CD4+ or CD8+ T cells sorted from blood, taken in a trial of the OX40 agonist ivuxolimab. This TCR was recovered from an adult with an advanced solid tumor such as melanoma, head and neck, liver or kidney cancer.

CDR3 sequence (DNA): TGTGCCAGCAGCCTCGGGACTAGCGGGAGAGGCGAGCAGTACTTC. Translation gives CASSLGTSGRGEQYF. The chain combines TRBV11-2 with TRBJ2-7; TRBD2 matches at 14 bases. Germline CDR1 reads SGHAT; CDR2 reads FQNNGV. The CDR3 spans 15 residues. J was trimmed by 6 bases and V by 5 bases; bases with no gene match: 6. Using reference TRBV11-2 and TRBJ2-7 for the parts outside the CDR3, the full variable domain is EAGVAQSPRYKIIEKRQSVAFWCNPISGHATLYWYQQILGQGPKLLIQFQNNGVVDDSQLPKDRFSAERLKGVDSTLKIQPAKLEDSAVYLCASSLGTSGRGEQYFGPGTRLTVT.